Listed below are T cell receptor beta chains from one sample, sequenced in a study of blood T cell repertoires in COVID-19. Sequencing used immunoSEQ multiplex PCR; TCRdb keeps in-frame clones, though not all of them. The sample lists around 210,000 clones, approximately 85% occurring once. Specimen: peripheral blood. Receptors were obtained from a middle-aged man with COVID-19, enrolled during active disease. Both conserved end residues are part of each CDR3. A D gene is named only where the DNA matches it firmly. The listing skips clone size in some rows; elsewhere it reads once, few, many or a size class.

15	TRBV5-1	TRBJ2-2	TRBD1	.	CASSEQGTNTGELFF	TGCGCCAGCAGCGAACAGGGGACCAACACCGGGGAGCTGTTTTTT
15	TRBV2	TRBJ1-5	.	few	CASKQDEISNQPQHF	TGTGCCAGCAAACAGGACGAGATAAGCAATCAGCCCCAGCATTTT
13	TRBV11-3	TRBJ2-5	.	.	CASSLRVQETQYF	TGTGCCAGCAGCTTACGAGTCCAAGAGACCCAGTACTTC
16	TRBV10-3	TRBJ1-4	.	once	CAISEAPQDSREKLFF	TGTGCCATCAGTGAGGCTCCCCAGGACAGTCGTGAAAAACTGTTTTTT
10	TRBV7-2	TRBJ2-1	.	.	CASIESEQFF	TGTGCCAGCATCGAGAGTGAGCAGTTCTTC
12	TRBV27	TRBJ1-4	.	.	CASSFRAGELFF	TGTGCCAGCAGTTTTAGGGCGGGAGAACTGTTTTTT
17	TRBV27	TRBJ2-1	TRBD1	.	CASSLLPRTGEYNEQFF	TGTGCCAGCAGCCTACTCCCTCGGACAGGTGAATACAATGAGCAGTTCTTC
11	TRBV7-6	TRBJ1-2	.	.	CASSGGGGYTF	TGTGCCAGCAGCGGGGGGGGAGGCTACACCTTC
15	TRBV10-3	TRBJ1-3	TRBD1	.	CAISEPTGVGNTIYF	TGTGCCATCAGTGAGCCGACAGGGGTTGGAAACACCATATATTTT
15	TRBV4-1	TRBJ1-2	.	.	CASSSPAGFDRGYTF	TGCGCCAGCAGCTCCCCCGCAGGTTTCGATCGCGGCTACACCTTC
17	TRBV4-3	TRBJ2-1	TRBD2	.	CASSQVPWTSGHNEQFF	TGCGCCAGCAGCCAAGTGCCTTGGACTAGCGGACACAATGAGCAGTTCTTC
14	TRBV7-6	TRBJ2-5	.	.	CASSSLVLNEAQYF	TGTGCCAGCAGCTCTTTGGTACTTAACGAGGCCCAGTACTTC
18	TRBV20-1	TRBJ2-3	TRBD2	.	CSASAGLTSGGRTDTQYF	TGCAGTGCTAGTGCGGGTCTGACTAGCGGGGGCCGCACAGATACGCAGTATTTT
12	TRBV12-3/TRBV12-4	TRBJ2-1	.	.	CASSRGGDEQFF	TGTGCCAGCAGTAGAGGAGGGGATGAGCAGTTCTTC
15	TRBV15	TRBJ1-1	.	once	CATSRGGVGGATAFF	TGTGCCACCAGCAGAGGGGGTGTCGGTGGGGCGACAGCTTTCTTT
11	TRBV12-3/TRBV12-4	TRBJ2-7	.	.	CASSLGVEQYF	TGTGCCAGCAGTTTAGGCGTCGAGCAGTACTTC
14	TRBV9	TRBJ1-2	TRBD1	.	CASSEGDRASGYTF	TGTGCCAGCAGTGAGGGGGACAGGGCCTCTGGCTACACCTTC
14	TRBV7-2	TRBJ1-4	.	.	CASSLEQGYEKLFF	TGTGCCAGCAGCTTAGAACAGGGCTATGAAAAACTGTTTTTT
12	TRBV4-3	TRBJ2-1	.	.	CASSHQGEEQFF	TGCGCCAGCAGCCACCAAGGGGAAGAGCAGTTCTTC
15	TRBV6-2/TRBV6-3	TRBJ1-2	.	.	CASSYSRKSNYGYTF	TGTGCCAGCAGTTACTCGCGGAAATCTAACTATGGCTACACCTTC
19	TRBV6-2/TRBV6-3	TRBJ1-2	TRBD1	.	CASSSPNQGQFPRSYGYTF	TGTGCCAGCAGTTCTCCCAACCAGGGACAGTTCCCAAGGAGCTATGGCTACACCTTC
15	TRBV27	TRBJ2-2	.	.	CASSPGTRNTGELFF	TGTGCCAGCAGTCCTGGGACACGGAACACCGGGGAGCTGTTTTTT
14	TRBV19	TRBJ2-7	.	.	CASSISGNYYEQYF	TGTGCCAGTAGTATTTCCGGGAATTACTACGAGCAGTACTTC
12	TRBV13	TRBJ2-5	.	.	CASSRQWETQYF	TGTGCCAGCAGCCGACAGTGGGAGACCCAGTACTTC
13	TRBV10-3	TRBJ1-2	.	.	CAISEQANYGYTF	TGTGCCATCAGTGAGCAGGCCAACTATGGCTACACCTTC
18	TRBV5-1	TRBJ2-2	TRBD1	.	CASSFQGQGELYTGELFF	TGCGCCAGCAGCTTTCAGGGACAGGGAGAATTGTACACCGGGGAGCTGTTTTTT
20	TRBV6-2/TRBV6-3	TRBJ2-1	TRBD2	.	CASSSYTISGGESSYNEQFF	TGTGCCAGCAGTTCGTACACCATTAGCGGGGGGGAAAGCTCCTACAATGAGCAGTTCTTC
17	TRBV19	TRBJ2-1	TRBD2	.	CASSPLPGLAGGTYHFF	TGTGCCAGTAGTCCGCTCCCAGGACTAGCGGGGGGGACATATCACTTCTTC
15	TRBV5-1	TRBJ1-3	.	.	CASSSGRGAGNTIYF	TGCGCCAGCAGCTCCGGACGCGGGGCTGGAAACACCATATATTTT
15	TRBV7-2	TRBJ2-1	TRBD2	.	CASSSRLAGGSEQFF	TGTGCCAGCAGCTCCCGACTAGCGGGGGGTTCGGAGCAGTTCTTC
17	TRBV12-2	TRBJ2-2	.	.	CASRFLRTGGWTGELFF	TGTGCAAGTCGCTTCCTCCGGACAGGTGGGTGGACCGGGGAGCTGTTTTTT
17	TRBV10-3	TRBJ1-5	TRBD1	.	CAISDGGGTGINQPQHF	TGTGCCATCAGTGATGGGGGCGGGACAGGCATAAATCAGCCCCAGCATTTT